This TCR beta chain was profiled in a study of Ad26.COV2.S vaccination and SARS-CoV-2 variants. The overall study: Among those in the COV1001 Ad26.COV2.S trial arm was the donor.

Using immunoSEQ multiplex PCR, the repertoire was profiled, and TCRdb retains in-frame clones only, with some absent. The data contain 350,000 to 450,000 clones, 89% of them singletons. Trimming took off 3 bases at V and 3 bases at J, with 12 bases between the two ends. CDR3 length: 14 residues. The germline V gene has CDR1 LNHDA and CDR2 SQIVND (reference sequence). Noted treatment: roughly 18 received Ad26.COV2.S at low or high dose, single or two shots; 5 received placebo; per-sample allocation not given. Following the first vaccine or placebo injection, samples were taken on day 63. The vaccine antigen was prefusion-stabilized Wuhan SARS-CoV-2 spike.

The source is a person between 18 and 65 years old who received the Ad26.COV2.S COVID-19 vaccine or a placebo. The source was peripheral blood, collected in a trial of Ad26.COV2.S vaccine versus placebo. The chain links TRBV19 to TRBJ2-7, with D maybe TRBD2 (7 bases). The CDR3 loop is CASSIGGAVYEQYF. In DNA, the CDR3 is TGTGCCAGTAGTATTGGGGGGGCAGTCTACGAGCAGTACTTC.